This T cell receptor beta chain originates from a study of PD-L1 blockade in urothelial cancer. The V end lost 1 base, the J end lost 5 bases, and 8 bases lay between the germline ends. The CDR3 is 13 residues long. The germline V gene encodes CDR1 SNHLY and CDR2 FYNNEI. Time point meaning: peripheral blood 6 weeks after treatment start. The protocol was immunoSEQ multiplex PCR, while the TCRdb copy is restricted to in-frame clones and leaves out a portion. Of more than 95,000 clones detected, roughly 82% appear once; the ten largest clones hold 2.4%. This sequence joins TRBV2 and TRBJ1-2; possible D gene TRBD1, 5 bases. This TCR came from a middle-aged man with urothelial cancer. The sample consisted of PBMCs, taken around atezolizumab (anti-PD-L1) treatment. CDR3 bases: TGTGCCAGCAGTGAAGGAGACAGTTATGGCTACACCTTC. Translating it yields CASSEGDSYGYTF.